Following are 10 T cell receptor beta chains from one sample sequenced in a study of CD8 T cells in Susac syndrome. The RNA, about 0.5 to 1 ug, was put through reverse transcription using random hexamers. MiXCR was run by TCRdb on the immunoSEQ multiplex PCR reads, yielding one entry per CDR3 protein. The data hold 50,000 to 55,000 distinct CDR3 sequences, with approximately 95% observed a single time. Sequenced: CD8+ T cells from PBMCs. The origin of the receptors is a human donor with Susac syndrome.

The chain links TRBV23-1 to TRBJ2-7; D possibly corresponds to TRBD1 (6 bases). TRBV23-1 is known as an ORF, though its function is uncertain. This CDR3 is 15 amino acids long. Between the trimmed V and J ends, which lost 2 bases and 6 bases, there was a span of 17 bases. CDR3 nucleotide sequence: TGCGCCAGCAGTCAAGTGGACAGTGGGGGATGCGAGCAGTACTTC. This codes for CASSQVDSGGCEQYF.

The chain couples TRBV30 to TRBJ2-7, with a weak D call TRBD2 (6 bases). Germline loops: CDR1 GTSNPN, CDR2 SVGIG (reference sequence). V was cut by 0 bases and J by 2 bases, with 11 bases left in between. CDR3 length: 14 amino acids. CDR3 sequence: CAWSVAAGPYEQYF. CDR3 bases: TGTGCCTGGAGTGTAGCGGCGGGGCCCTACGAGCAGTACTTC.

The genes are TRBV29-1 and TRBJ2-3; D gene ambiguous. Per germline, CDR1 SQVTM and CDR2 ANQGSEA. Trimming removed 4 bases from V and 7 bases from J, with 18 bases in between. The CDR3 is 14 residues long. CDR3 DNA sequence: TGCAGCGTTGGGGTCCCGGTAGCCCGGAATACGCAGTATTTT. Translation gives CSVGVPVARNTQYF.

The rearrangement uses TRBV28 and TRBJ1-2; D not resolved. The V end lost 6 bases, the J end lost 2 bases, and 10 bases lay between the germline ends. The CDR3 contains 13 residues. In germline, CDR1 is MDHEN, CDR2 SYDVKM. The CDR3 loop is CASSTTDNYGYTF. CDR3 nucleotides: TGTGCCAGCAGCACAACCGACAACTATGGCTACACCTTC.

This sequence joins TRBV24-1 and TRBJ2-1; D is perhaps TRBD1 (6 bases). The germline V and J ends were trimmed by 6 bases and 0 bases, with 11 bases remaining between them. CDR1 is KGHDR, CDR2 SFDVKD, per germline. The CDR3 loop spans 15 amino acids. This chain's CDR3 is CATSHRESSYNEQFF. Written as DNA, the CDR3 is TGTGCCACCAGTCACAGGGAAAGCTCCTACAATGAGCAGTTCTTC.

Here the CDR3 reads CAWSKSITGELFF. In nucleotides, the CDR3 is TGTGCCTGGAGTAAAAGTATTACCGGGGAGCTGTTTTTT. The chain is built from TRBV30 and TRBJ2-2; D is undetermined. The CDR3 contains 13 residues. In germline, CDR1 is GTSNPN, CDR2 SVGIG (reference sequence). V lost 2 bases and J lost 5, with 9 bases in between. Full variable domain (missing parts from reference TRBV30 and TRBJ2-2): SQTIHQWPATLVQPVGSPLSLECTVEGTSNPNLYWYRQAAGRGLQLLFYSVGIGQISSEVPQNLSASRPQDRQFILSSKKLLLSDSGFYLCAWSKSITGELFFGEGSRLTVL.

The chain recombines TRBV13 with TRBJ2-3, with 10 bases matching TRBD2. After removal of 4 bases from V and 1 base from J, the junction contained 5 bases not matched to a gene. Germline V CDR1 and CDR2: PRHDT, FYEKMQ (reference sequence). The CDR3 extends over 16 amino acids. CDR3 sequence reads: CASSSSLAGGTDTQYF. The CDR3 DNA follows: TGTGCCAGCAGCTCCAGTCTAGCGGGGGGCACAGATACGCAGTATTTT.

The chain combines TRBV6-2 or TRBV6-3 with TRBJ2-5; the D gene is possibly TRBD2 (6 bases). Trimming took off 7 bases at V and 5 bases at J, with 17 bases between the two ends. The germline V gene has CDR1 MNHEY and CDR2 SVGEGT. The CDR3 consists of 14 residues. CDR3 loop: CASTQDGGRETQYF. The CDR3 nucleotides are TGTGCCAGCACACAGGACGGGGGTAGGGAGACCCAGTACTTC.

The chain employs TRBV7-9 and TRBJ2-7; D uncertain. The CDR3 loop spans 12 amino acids. Germline loops: CDR1 SEHNR, CDR2 FQNEAQ (reference sequence). V lost 5 bases to trimming and J lost 4 bases, with 9 bases between them. The CDR3, as DNA: TGTGCCAGCAGCCTGACAAGTTACGAGCAGTACTTC. Translation: CASSLTSYEQYF. Using reference TRBV7-9 and TRBJ2-7 for the parts outside the CDR3, the full variable domain is DTGVSQNPRHKITKRGQNVTFRCDPISEHNRLYWYRQTLGQGPEFLTYFQNEAQLEKSRLLSDRFSAERPKGSFSTLEIQRTEQGDSAMYLCASSLTSYEQYFGPGTRLTVT.

The rearrangement joins TRBV28 to TRBJ2-3; 8 bases agree with TRBD2. V shed 5 bases and J 0 bases; nucleotides not matched to a gene: 13. The CDR3 consists of 18 residues. Germline V gives CDR1 MDHEN, CDR2 SYDVKM. CDR3 coding DNA: TGTGCCAGCAGTGTCCTAGCGGGCAAGAAAACTAGCACAGATACGCAGTATTTT. It is translated as CASSVLAGKKTSTDTQYF.